Described below is a single TCR beta chain sequence and its context. Time point given: newly diagnosed GD, antithyroid drugs for less than 3 months. There was RNA extracted from PBMCs, and the TCR library was made from it. Patients came through an endocrinology department, and that department was in Xi'an, China. iRepertoire HTBI primers and Arm-PCR of CDR3 regions built TCR beta libraries. TCRdb reprocessed the multiplex PCR reads via MiXCR and lists one record per CDR3 protein. There are 400,000 to 500,000 distinct CDR3 sequences in the sample; less than 20% occur only once, and around 10% lies in the top ten. The data belong to a study of regulatory T cells in long-lasting Graves disease. CDR1 is SEHNR, CDR2 FQNEAQ, per germline (reference sequence). CDR3 size: 18 residues. Deletions cut 5 bases from V and 0 bases from J, with 21 bases between. In addition, the sample was reused for a study of T cells in Graves' hyperthyroidism and ophthalmopathy. According to that study: Diagnoses rested on clinical symptoms, serum thyroxine and TRAb, thyroid ultrasound and orbital computed tomography. TCR CDR3 underwent first-round RT-PCR with the HTBI primer set. Before onset, by a median of around six months, the model predicted ophthalmopathy.

The genes are TRBV7-9 and TRBJ2-3; the D gene is possibly TRBD2 (6 bases). This clonotype was sampled from a woman aged 25-40 years with Graves disease. Sequenced here: peripheral blood mononuclear cells (PBMCs), sampled at new diagnosis, from a patient treated with antithyroid drugs. CDR3 protein: CASSEDIGRGYSTDTQYF. Here the CDR3 DNA reads TGTGCCAGCAGCGAAGACATTGGGCGGGGTTATAGCACAGATACGCAGTATTTT. Drawing the rest from reference TRBV7-9 and TRBJ2-3, the complete variable domain is DTGVSQNPRHKITKRGQNVTFRCDPISEHNRLYWYRQTLGQGPEFLTYFQNEAQLEKSRLLSDRFSAERPKGSFSTLEIQRTEQGDSAMYLCASSEDIGRGYSTDTQYFGPGTRLTVL.